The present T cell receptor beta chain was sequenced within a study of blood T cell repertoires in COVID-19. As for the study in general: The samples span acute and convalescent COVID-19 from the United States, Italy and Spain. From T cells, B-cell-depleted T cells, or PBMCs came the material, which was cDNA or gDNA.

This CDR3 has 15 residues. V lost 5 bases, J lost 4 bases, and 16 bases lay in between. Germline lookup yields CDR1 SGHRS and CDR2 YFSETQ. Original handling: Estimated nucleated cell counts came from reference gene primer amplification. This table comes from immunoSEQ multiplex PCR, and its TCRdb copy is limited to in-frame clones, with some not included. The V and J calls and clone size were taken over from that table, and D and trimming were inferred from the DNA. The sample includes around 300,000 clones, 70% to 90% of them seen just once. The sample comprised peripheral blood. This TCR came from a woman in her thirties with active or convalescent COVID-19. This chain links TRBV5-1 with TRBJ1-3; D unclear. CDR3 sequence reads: CASRASGNSGNTIYF. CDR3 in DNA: TGCGCCAGCAGGGCCTCGGGGAATTCCGGAAACACCATATATTTT.